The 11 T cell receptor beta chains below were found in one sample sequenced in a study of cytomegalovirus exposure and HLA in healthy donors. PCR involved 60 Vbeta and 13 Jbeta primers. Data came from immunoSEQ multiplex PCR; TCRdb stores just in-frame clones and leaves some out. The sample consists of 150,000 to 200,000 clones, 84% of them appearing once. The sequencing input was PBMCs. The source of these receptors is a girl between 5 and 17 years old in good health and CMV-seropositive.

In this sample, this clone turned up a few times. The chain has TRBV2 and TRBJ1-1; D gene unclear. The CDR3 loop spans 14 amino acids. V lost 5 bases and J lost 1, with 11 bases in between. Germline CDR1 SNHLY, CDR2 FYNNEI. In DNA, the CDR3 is TGTGCCAGCAGTCAGACAAGTAGGAACACTGAAGCTTTCTTT. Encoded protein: CASSQTSRNTEAFF.

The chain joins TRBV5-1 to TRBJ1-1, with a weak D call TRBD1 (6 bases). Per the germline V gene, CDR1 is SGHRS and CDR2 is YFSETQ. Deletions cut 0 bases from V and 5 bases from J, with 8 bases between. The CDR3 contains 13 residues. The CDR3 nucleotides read TGCGCCAGCAGCTTGGGTAGGGGGACTGAAGCTTTCTTT. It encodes CASSLGRGTEAFF.

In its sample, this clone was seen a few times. The DNA of the CDR3 is TGTGCCAGCGACCTCCCCCACACAGGGGACTATGGCTACACCTTC. Translation gives CASDLPHTGDYGYTF. The chain recombines TRBV6-1 with TRBJ1-2; 7 bases agree with TRBD1. Germline V gene lookup returns CDR1 MNHNS and CDR2 SASEGT. The CDR3 is 15 amino acids. Trimming removed 8 bases from V and 3 bases from J; junction bases left unmatched: 12.

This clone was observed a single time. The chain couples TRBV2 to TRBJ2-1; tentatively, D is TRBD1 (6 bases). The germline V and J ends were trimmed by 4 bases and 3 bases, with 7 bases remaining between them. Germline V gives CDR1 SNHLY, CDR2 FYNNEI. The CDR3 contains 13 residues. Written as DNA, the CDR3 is TGTGCCAGCAGTGTACAGGGCTACAATGAGCAGTTCTTC. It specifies CASSVQGYNEQFF.

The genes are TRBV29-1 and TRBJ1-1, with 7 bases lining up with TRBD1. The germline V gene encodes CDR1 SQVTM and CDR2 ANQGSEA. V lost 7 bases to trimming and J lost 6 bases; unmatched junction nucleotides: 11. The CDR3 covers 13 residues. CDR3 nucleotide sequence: TGCAGCGGCTACTATACAGGGGAGGCTGAAGCTTTCTTT. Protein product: CSGYYTGEAEAFF.

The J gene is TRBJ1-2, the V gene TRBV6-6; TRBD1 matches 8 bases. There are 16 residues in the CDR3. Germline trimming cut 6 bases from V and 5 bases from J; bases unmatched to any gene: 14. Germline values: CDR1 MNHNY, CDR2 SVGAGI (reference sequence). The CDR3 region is CASSADRAYRTYGYTF. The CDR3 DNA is TGTGCCAGCAGCGCGGACAGGGCATATAGGACGTATGGCTACACCTTC.

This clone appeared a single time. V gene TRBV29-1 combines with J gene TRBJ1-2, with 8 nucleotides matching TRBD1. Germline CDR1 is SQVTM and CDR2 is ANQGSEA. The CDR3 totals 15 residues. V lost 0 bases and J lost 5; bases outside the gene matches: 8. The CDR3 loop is CSVEDQGAPTYGYTF. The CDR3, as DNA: TGCAGCGTTGAAGATCAGGGGGCGCCGACGTATGGCTACACCTTC.

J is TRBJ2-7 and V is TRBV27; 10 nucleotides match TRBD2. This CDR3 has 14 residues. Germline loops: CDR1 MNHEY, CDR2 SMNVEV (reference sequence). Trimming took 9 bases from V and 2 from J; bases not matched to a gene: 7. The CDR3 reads CASSLAGRTYEQYF. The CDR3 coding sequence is TGTGCCAGTTCACTAGCGGGGAGGACCTACGAGCAGTACTTC.

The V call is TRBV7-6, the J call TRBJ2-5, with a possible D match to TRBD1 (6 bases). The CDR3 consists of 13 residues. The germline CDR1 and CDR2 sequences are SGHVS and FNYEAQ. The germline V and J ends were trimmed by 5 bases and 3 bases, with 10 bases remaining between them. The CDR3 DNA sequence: TGTGCCAGCAGCCCCTGGACAGAAGAGACCCAGTACTTC. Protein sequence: CASSPWTEETQYF.

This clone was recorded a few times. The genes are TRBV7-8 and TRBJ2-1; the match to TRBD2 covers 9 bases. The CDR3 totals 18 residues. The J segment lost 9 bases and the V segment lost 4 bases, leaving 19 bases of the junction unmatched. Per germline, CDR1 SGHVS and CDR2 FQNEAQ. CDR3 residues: CASSSPLAGTQTVGEQFF. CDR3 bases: TGTGCCAGCAGCTCCCCTCTAGCGGGGACTCAAACGGTAGGTGAGCAGTTCTTC.

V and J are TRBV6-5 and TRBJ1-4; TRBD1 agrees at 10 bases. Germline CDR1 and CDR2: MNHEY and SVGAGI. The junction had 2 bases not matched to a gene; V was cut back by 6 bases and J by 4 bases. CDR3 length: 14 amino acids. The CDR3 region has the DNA TGTGCCAGCAGGGGGACAGGGGATAATGAAAAACTGTTTTTT. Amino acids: CASRGTGDNEKLFF.